This T cell receptor (beta chain) was documented in a study of T cell responses to AZD1222 COVID-19 vaccine. Broader study findings: Donors in the cohort were predominantly white British and more often female, and clonal diversity was possibly underestimated. Spike-wide coverage was observed for vaccine-associated CD4 TCRs, with dominant responses at 160-218 and 743-854. Vaccination with two AZD1222 doses was followed by a rise in Spike-specific TCR breadth and depth.

TCRdb keeps only in-frame clones here, not all; method: immunoSEQ multiplex PCR. Of roughly 140,000 clones in the sample, approximately 89% are singletons; the top ten hold 2% to 2.5%. V lost 2 bases and J 1 base, leaving 2 bases between the germline ends. The CDR3 has 12 amino acids. Germline V gives CDR1 SGHTA, CDR2 FQGNSA. A note on this clone: What it binds is not known.

Sequences were derived from peripheral blood, sampled on day 0 of AZD1222 vaccination. The clonotype comes from an adult in good health. The J gene is TRBJ1-2, the V gene TRBV7-2; no definite D call. CDR3 amino acids: CASSLLNYGYTF. The CDR3 DNA is TGTGCCAGCAGCTTACTTAACTATGGCTACACCTTC.